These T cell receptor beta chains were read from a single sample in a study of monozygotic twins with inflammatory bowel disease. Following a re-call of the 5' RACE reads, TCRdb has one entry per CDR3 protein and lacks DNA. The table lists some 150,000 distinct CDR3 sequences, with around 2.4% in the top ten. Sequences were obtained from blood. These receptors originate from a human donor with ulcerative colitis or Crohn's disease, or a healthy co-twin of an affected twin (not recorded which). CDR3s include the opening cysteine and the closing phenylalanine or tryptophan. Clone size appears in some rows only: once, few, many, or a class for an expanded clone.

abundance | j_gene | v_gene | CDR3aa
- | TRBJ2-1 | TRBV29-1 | CSVVGTSGKSVNEQFF
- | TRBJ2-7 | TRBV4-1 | CASSSRTAGTYEQYF
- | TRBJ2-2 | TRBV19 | CASTLEGSTGELFF
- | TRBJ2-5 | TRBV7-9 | CASTKVPVQETQYF
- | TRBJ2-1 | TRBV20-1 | CSASHDRANEQFF
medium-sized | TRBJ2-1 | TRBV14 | CASSQSASGYYEQFF
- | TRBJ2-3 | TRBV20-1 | CSARGPLAVRDTQYF
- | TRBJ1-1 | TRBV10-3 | CAISEQGTTFF
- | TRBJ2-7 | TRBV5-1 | CASSLQAGLYEQYF
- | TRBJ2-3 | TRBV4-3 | CASSQQLGGFTDTQYF
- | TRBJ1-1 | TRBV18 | CASSPSGGRVAFF
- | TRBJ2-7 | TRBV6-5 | CASSSQRGGRGQYF
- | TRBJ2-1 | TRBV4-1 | CASSQDGQTSGRLSAYNEQFF
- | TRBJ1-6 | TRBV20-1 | CSASSDRDDYNSPLHF
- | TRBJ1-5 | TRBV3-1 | CASSQFADQPQHF
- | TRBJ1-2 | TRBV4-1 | CASSQEREGSYGYTF
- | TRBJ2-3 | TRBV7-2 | CASIRAGTDTQYF
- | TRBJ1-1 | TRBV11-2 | CASSLAGDITEAFF
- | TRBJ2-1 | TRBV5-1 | CASSLIRGYNEQFF
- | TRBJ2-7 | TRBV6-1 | CASRPDDSGLTYEQYF
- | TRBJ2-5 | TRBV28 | CASSRDLGTQYF
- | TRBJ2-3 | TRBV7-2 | CASSSQGGVGDTQYF
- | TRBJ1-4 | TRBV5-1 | CASSPGLSAGKLFF
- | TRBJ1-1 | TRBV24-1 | CATRGLRNTEAFF
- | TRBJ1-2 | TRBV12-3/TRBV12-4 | CASSQTGGRGYTF
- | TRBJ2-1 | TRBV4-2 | CASSLPAVAHEQFF
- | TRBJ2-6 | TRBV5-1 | CASSSRASSSGANVLTF
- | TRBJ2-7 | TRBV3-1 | CASSPDRCSEQYF
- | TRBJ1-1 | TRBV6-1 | CASSGDSRTEAFF
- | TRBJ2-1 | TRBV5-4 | CASSSEIGGAEFNEQFF
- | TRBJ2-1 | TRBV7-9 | CASSLARTGASGEQFF
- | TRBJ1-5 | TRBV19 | CASSDRGREPQHF
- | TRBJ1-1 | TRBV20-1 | CSARDVRTGFTEAFF
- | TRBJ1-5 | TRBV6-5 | CASSYSGGGGNQPQHF
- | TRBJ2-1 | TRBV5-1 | CASSLGSGVYNEQFF
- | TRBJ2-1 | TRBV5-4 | CASSLTSGFDNEQFF
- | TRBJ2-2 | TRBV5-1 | CASTLSGSTTGELFF
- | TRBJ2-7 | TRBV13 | CASSLGPGRTYEQYF
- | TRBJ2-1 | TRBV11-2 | CASSLAGLAGYNEQFF
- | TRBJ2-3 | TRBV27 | CASSLRGGWGTDTQYF
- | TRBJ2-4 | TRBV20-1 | CSARRPLGDKNIQYF
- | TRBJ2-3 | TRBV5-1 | CASSFGLAGPDTDTQYF
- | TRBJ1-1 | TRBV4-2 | CASSQTPGQGNTEAFF
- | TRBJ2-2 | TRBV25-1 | CASTISQGTGELFF
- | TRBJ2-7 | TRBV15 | CATSSPSGRGTPPYEQYF
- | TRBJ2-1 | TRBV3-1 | CASSRGTSGSFNEQFF
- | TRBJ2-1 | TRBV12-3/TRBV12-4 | CASSLGDGGAGISNEQFF
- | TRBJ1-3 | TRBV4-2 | CASSQDPGAGNTIYF
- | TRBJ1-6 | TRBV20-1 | CSAAPDRNNSPLHF
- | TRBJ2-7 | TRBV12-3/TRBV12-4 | CASSRFLGTDSSYEQYF
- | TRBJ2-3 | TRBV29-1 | CSGDTGGTDTQYF
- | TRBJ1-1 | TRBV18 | CASSAGLANTEAFF
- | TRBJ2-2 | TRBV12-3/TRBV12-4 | CASSTGGLDTGELFF